These 17 T cell receptor beta chains came from one sample sequenced in a study of Ad26.COV2.S vaccination and SARS-CoV-2 variants. The treatment denotes: some 19 received Ad26.COV2.S at low or high dose, single or two shots; roughly five received placebo; per-sample allocation not given. Collection of the samples took place on day 63 after the first injection of vaccine or placebo. Data came from immunoSEQ multiplex PCR; TCRdb stores just in-frame clones and leaves some out. Of about 400,000 clones listed, approximately 92% were seen once; the top ten hold 1.5% to 2%. The input for sequencing was peripheral blood, taken in a trial of Ad26.COV2.S vaccine versus placebo. The receptors shown here come from a person between 18 and 60 years old who received the Ad26.COV2.S COVID-19 vaccine or a placebo.

The J gene is TRBJ2-3, the V gene TRBV7-2; 7 nucleotides agree with TRBD1. The CDR3 is 17 residues long. Unmatched junction bases numbered 6, after V lost 0 bases and J lost 0 bases. Germline V gene sequence: CDR1 SGHTA, CDR2 FQGNSA. Here the CDR3 DNA reads TGTGCCAGCAGCTTAGCCGGGACAGAGATTAGCACAGATACGCAGTATTTT. This gives the protein CASSLAGTEISTDTQYF.

The J gene is TRBJ1-1, the V gene TRBV28, with D possibly TRBD1 on 5 matching bases. With 1 base removed from V and 3 bases from J, the gap between germline ends came to 9 bases. Germline CDR1 is MDHEN and CDR2 is SYDVKM. The CDR3 length is 14 residues. The CDR3 DNA follows: TGTGCCAGCAGTTTATCAGTAGGGGACACTGAAGCTTTCTTT. Translation: CASSLSVGDTEAFF.

The rearrangement joins TRBV6-2 or TRBV6-3 to TRBJ2-3; the D gene is possibly TRBD2 (5 bases). CDR1 MNHEY and CDR2 SVGEGT come from the germline V gene. The length of the CDR3 is 17 residues. Trimming stripped 5 bases from V and 1 base from J, with 19 bases between. The DNA for the CDR3 is TGTGCCAGCAGTAAACACCCCCAGGTGCGGGGCACAGATACGCAGTATTTT. Protein product: CASSKHPQVRGTDTQYF.

The CDR3 reads CASKTGTSYEQYF. The CDR3 coding sequence is TGTGCCAGTAAGACCGGGACATCCTACGAGCAGTACTTC. V is TRBV19 and J is TRBJ2-7; tentative D call: TRBD1 (6 bases). Germline CDR1 is LNHDA and CDR2 is SQIVND (reference sequence). CDR3 length: 13 residues. With 7 bases removed from V and 1 base from J, the gap between germline ends came to 11 bases.

This clone was seen more than once but under ten times. This CDR3 reads CASSYSEYNEQFF. In nucleotides, the CDR3 is TGTGCCAGCAGTTACTCGGAATACAATGAGCAGTTCTTC. The rearrangement joins TRBV6-2 or TRBV6-3 to TRBJ2-1; D uncertain. The germline gives CDR1 MNHEY, CDR2 SVGEGT. V was pared by 0 bases and J by 4 bases, with 4 bases between. CDR3 size: 13 residues.

V gene TRBV6-2 or TRBV6-3 combines with J gene TRBJ1-1; TRBD1 matches at 8 bases. Germline V gives CDR1 MNHEY, CDR2 SVGEGT. This CDR3 spans 16 amino acids. V shed 2 bases and J 1 base; nucleotides not matched to a gene: 6. CDR3 DNA: TGTGCCAGCAGTTACCCAAGGGGGACAGGGAACACTGAAGCTTTCTTT. Protein product: CASSYPRGTGNTEAFF.

The genes are TRBV3-1 (or the pseudogene TRBV3-2) and TRBJ2-7; D not certain. The ends were cut back, 3 bases at V and 6 bases at J, with 6 bases in the middle. Germline-derived CDR1 and CDR2 are LGHDT and YNNKEL (reference sequence). There are 11 residues in the CDR3. The chain's CDR3 is CASSQKGEQYF. CDR3 sequence (DNA): TGTGCCAGCAGCCAGAAGGGCGAGCAGTACTTC.

The genes are TRBV7-9 and TRBJ2-3, with 7 nucleotides matching TRBD1. J was trimmed by 0 bases and V by 5 bases; bases with no gene match: 5. The CDR3 is made up of 15 amino acids. Germline loops: CDR1 SEHNR, CDR2 FQNEAQ (reference sequence). DNA of the CDR3: TGTGCCAGCAGCGGCCGACAGGGAAGCACAGATACGCAGTATTTT. Its translation is CASSGRQGSTDTQYF.

The rearrangement uses TRBV2 and TRBJ1-1, with no clear D. Trimming pared 7 bases from V and 6 bases from J, leaving 18 bases between. CDR3 length: 14 residues. Germline loops: CDR1 SNHLY, CDR2 FYNNEI. The CDR3 nucleotides read TGTGCCAGCATCCTCGAGGGTGTTTCGGCTGAAGCTTTCTTT. It specifies CASILEGVSAEAFF. Combining the CDR3 with reference TRBV2 and TRBJ1-1 gives the whole variable domain EPEVTQTPSHQVTQMGQEVILRCVPISNHLYFYWYRQILGQKVEFLVSFYNNEISEKSEIFDDQFSVERPDGSNFTLKIRSTKLEDSAMYFCASILEGVSAEAFFGQGTRLTVV.

The V call is TRBV4-3, the J call TRBJ1-2; 8 bases align to TRBD1. J gave up 8 bases and V 1 base, and 6 bases lay outside the gene matches. Germline assignment: CDR1 LGHNA and CDR2 YSLEER. The CDR3 loop spans 14 amino acids. The CDR3 loop is CASSQVRGRGGYTF. The CDR3 region has the DNA TGCGCCAGCAGCCAAGTCAGGGGGCGCGGAGGCTACACCTTC.

DNA for the CDR3: TGCGCCAGCAGCTTGGGCGGGACCGAGAATTCACCCCTCCACTTT. It codes for CASSLGGTENSPLHF. The rearrangement uses TRBV5-1 and TRBJ1-6; tentatively, D is TRBD1 (5 bases). The CDR3 is 15 residues long. The germline V and J ends were trimmed by 0 bases and 7 bases, with 11 bases remaining between them. Germline assignment: CDR1 SGHRS and CDR2 YFSETQ.

V usage is TRBV24-1 and J usage is TRBJ2-7, with 9 positions matching TRBD1. With 2 bases clipped from V and 7 bases from J, the junction kept 8 bases outside the gene matches. CDR1 KGHDR and CDR2 SFDVKD come from the germline V gene. The CDR3 has 15 residues. CDR3 sequence reads: CATSDSGTGPSEQYF. The DNA for the CDR3 is TGTGCCACCAGTGATTCCGGGACAGGGCCGTCTGAGCAGTACTTC.

V is TRBV30 and J is TRBJ2-7; D possibly corresponds to TRBD1 (6 bases). CDR1 and CDR2 from the germline V gene are GTSNPN and SVGIG (reference sequence). The CDR3 loop spans 14 amino acids. Trimming left V 4 bases short and J 5 bases short, with 18 bases between. CDR3 region: CAWTLTGQQDEQYF. Written as DNA, the CDR3 is TGTGCCTGGACCTTAACAGGACAGCAAGACGAGCAGTACTTC.

The J gene is TRBJ2-7, the V gene TRBV28, with TRBD2 as a possible D gene (5 bases). From germline, CDR1 is MDHEN and CDR2 SYDVKM. This CDR3 is 15 amino acids long. V was cut by 6 bases and J by 6 bases, with 21 bases left in between. The CDR3 DNA follows: TGTGCCAGCAGCCGTCCGGGATCTCCCCCTCTCGAGCAGTACTTC. Protein product: CASSRPGSPPLEQYF.

This sequence joins TRBV2 and TRBJ2-3; 14 nucleotides align to TRBD2. This CDR3 spans 19 amino acids. The J segment lost 0 bases and the V segment lost 2 bases, leaving 7 bases of the junction unmatched. Looked up from germline, CDR1 is SNHLY and CDR2 is FYNNEI. Here the CDR3 reads CASSEYGTSGGSSTDTQYF. The CDR3 bases are TGTGCCAGCAGTGAATACGGGACTAGCGGGGGTTCTAGCACAGATACGCAGTATTTT.

This clone showed up just a few times. The rearrangement links TRBV25-1 to TRBJ1-4; no reliable D call. The V end was cut by 1 base, the J end by 8 bases, with 8 bases between. Germline values: CDR1 MGHDK, CDR2 SYGVNS. CDR3 size: 13 residues. CDR3 nucleotides: TGTGCCAGCAGTGAATGGCAGCCAGAAAAACTGTTTTTT. It is translated as CASSEWQPEKLFF.

The V call is TRBV11-2, the J call TRBJ2-7; D unclear. This CDR3 is 15 amino acids long. Looked up from germline, CDR1 is SGHAT and CDR2 is FQNNGV. Trimming cost V 5 bases and J 1 base, with 15 bases left between them. The DNA of the CDR3 is TGTGCCAGCAGCCCAGGTGGGGTCCCGTCCTACGAGCAGTACTTC. Its protein product is CASSPGGVPSYEQYF. The full variable domain, its missing parts supplied by reference TRBV11-2 and TRBJ2-7, is EAGVAQSPRYKIIEKRQSVAFWCNPISGHATLYWYQQILGQGPKLLIQFQNNGVVDDSQLPKDRFSAERLKGVDSTLKIQPAKLEDSAVYLCASSPGGVPSYEQYFGPGTRLTVT.